This T cell receptor beta chain is from a study of blood T cell repertoires in COVID-19. The overall study: The United States, Italy and Spain provided the acute and convalescent COVID-19 samples. From T cells, B-cell-depleted T cells, or PBMCs came the material, which was cDNA or gDNA.

V lost 2 bases and J lost 6, with 8 bases in between. Germline CDR1 and CDR2: MNHEY and SMNVEV (reference sequence). The CDR3 has 13 amino acids. Those who participated ranged in age from about 18 to 89 years and resided in around 22 US areas. Participant-given clinical history determined each cohort assignment. This table comes from immunoSEQ multiplex PCR, and its TCRdb copy is limited to in-frame clones, with some not included. The sample has just over 300,000 clones; about 88% are singletons. The receptor comes from a woman aged 35 to 49 who had recovered from COVID-19. The rearrangement uses TRBV27 and TRBJ1-5; the D is unclear. Source material: PBMCs or T cells enriched from blood (not recorded which). CDR3 residues: CASSLNGGQPQHF. The CDR3 coding sequence is TGTGCCAGCAGTTTAAACGGCGGTCAGCCCCAGCATTTT.